The 23 T cell receptor beta chains below all came from one sample that was sequenced in a study of spatial heterogeneity in lung cancer. Regarding time point: sample taken at primary tumor resection. Whole RNA obtained from tumor, nontumor lung or frozen PBMC underwent sequencing without sorting. TCRdb re-called the 5' RACE reads through MiXCR, storing one row per CDR3 protein. Of some 83,000 distinct CDR3 sequences in the sample, approximately 20% were seen once. The starting material was PBMCs, obtained at surgery. Receptors originate from a male donor with early-stage non-small cell lung cancer.

This chain uses TRBV3-1 with TRBJ2-5; 11 nucleotides agree with TRBD2. The ends lost 5 bases at V and 0 bases at J; junction bases unmatched: 5. CDR1 LGHDT and CDR2 YNNKEL come from the germline V gene (reference sequence). The CDR3 is made up of 16 amino acids. This CDR3 reads CASSAGLAGYQETQYF. CDR3 nucleotide sequence: TGTGCCAGCAGCGCCGGACTAGCGGGCTACCAAGAGACCCAGTACTTC.

Ten or more counts support this clonotype. This chain links TRBV19 with TRBJ2-1; TRBD2 matches 9 bases. Looked up from germline, CDR1 is LNHDA and CDR2 is SQIVND (reference sequence). The V segment lost 8 bases and the J segment 0 bases; nucleotides outside the gene matches: 2. This CDR3 has 14 residues. CDR3 DNA: TGTGCCAGTGATAGCGGGAGCTCCTACAATGAGCAGTTCTTC. Translated, it gives CASDSGSSYNEQFF. Full variable domain (missing parts from reference TRBV19 and TRBJ2-1): DGGITQSPKYLFRKEGQNVTLSCEQNLNHDAMYWYRQDPGQGLRLIYYSQIVNDFQKGDIAEGYSVSREKKESFPLTVTSAQKNPTAFYLCASDSGSSYNEQFFGPGTRLTVL.

The DNA for the CDR3 is TGTGCCAGCAGCCCCGCCGGACTAGCGGGGGCAGATACGCAGTATTTT. This encodes CASSPAGLAGADTQYF. The V gene is TRBV14, the J gene TRBJ2-3; TRBD2 matches at 13 bases. Germline loops: CDR1 SGHDN, CDR2 FVKESK. The CDR3 is 16 residues long. J lost 4 bases, V lost 4 bases, and 5 bases had no gene match.

This chain links TRBV7-2 with TRBJ1-1; no clear D. Germline V lookup: CDR1 SGHTA, CDR2 FQGNSA. The CDR3 sequence is 13 residues long. With 2 bases removed from V and 6 bases from J, the gap between germline ends came to 10 bases. The chain's CDR3 is CASSLRLLAEAFF. The CDR3 nucleotides read TGTGCCAGCAGCTTACGGCTTTTAGCTGAAGCTTTCTTT.

This chain uses TRBV28 with TRBJ2-7; D unclear. The germline V and J ends were trimmed by 5 bases and 6 bases, with 11 bases remaining between them. CDR3 length: 12 residues. Germline lookup yields CDR1 MDHEN and CDR2 SYDVKM. In nucleotides, the CDR3 is TGTGCCAGCAGTCGGCTCGACGGCGAGCAGTACTTC. It is translated as CASSRLDGEQYF.

This clonotype was counted only a few times. The genes are TRBV7-9 and TRBJ1-1, with 9 positions matching TRBD1. The CDR3 is 15 amino acids. The V gene's germline CDR1 is SEHNR and CDR2 FQNEAQ (reference sequence). The junction had 7 bases not matched to a gene; V was cut back by 1 base and J by 7 bases. CDR3 DNA sequence: TGTGCCAGCAGCTTAGAACAGGGGGCGCGGGATGAAGCTTTCTTT. Encoded protein: CASSLEQGARDEAFF. Full variable domain (rest looked up from reference TRBV7-9 and TRBJ1-1): DTGVSQNPRHKITKRGQNVTFRCDPISEHNRLYWYRQTLGQGPEFLTYFQNEAQLEKSRLLSDRFSAERPKGSFSTLEIQRTEQGDSAMYLCASSLEQGARDEAFFGQGTRLTVV.

As to this clonotype: An end of the junction does not agree with germline; a read error may underlie this. The chain couples TRBV7-8 to TRBJ1-5; 7 bases map to TRBD1. The CDR3 spans 15 residues. Germline V lookup: CDR1 SGHVS, CDR2 FQNEAQ. CDR3 nucleotides: TGTGCCAGCAGCTCGGGACAGTCTAGCAGTCAGCCCCAGCATTTT. This translates into CASSSGQSSSQPQHF.

The chain links TRBV12-3 or TRBV12-4 to TRBJ2-7, with TRBD1 matching 10 bases. The CDR3 is 16 residues long. Trimming at V came to 4 bases and at J to 4 bases, leaving 10 bases not matched to a gene. For the CDR3, the DNA is TGTGCCAGCAGTTCTAGGGTGGACAGGGGGATTTACGAGCAGTACTTC. Its protein product is CASSSRVDRGIYEQYF.

This clonotype turned up a few times. The CDR3 sequence: CASSLSGTGGRAEAFF. The CDR3 nucleotides read TGTGCCAGCAGTTTATCAGGGACAGGGGGCCGGGCTGAAGCTTTCTTT. The chain combines TRBV27 with TRBJ1-1; 12 nucleotides agree with TRBD1. Germline V lookup: CDR1 MNHEY, CDR2 SMNVEV (reference sequence). Trimming cost V 0 bases and J 6 bases; bases outside gene matches: 5. This CDR3 is 16 amino acids long.

The chain recombines TRBV4-3 with TRBJ2-3, with unresolved D. The CDR3 covers 16 residues. V was pared by 2 bases and J by 2 bases, with 14 bases between. Germline CDR1 LGHNA, CDR2 YSLEER. DNA of the CDR3: TGCGCCAGCAGCCAACGGCCCGGTTCGGACACAGATACGCAGTATTTT. Translating gives CASSQRPGSDTDTQYF.

This chain uses TRBV7-2 with TRBJ2-7, with a possible D match to TRBD1 (6 bases). The V gene's germline CDR1 is SGHTA and CDR2 FQGNSA. Trimming left V 4 bases short and J 0 bases short, with 13 bases between. The length of the CDR3 is 15 residues. This chain's CDR3 is CASSSRDISSYEQYF. DNA for the CDR3: TGTGCCAGCAGCTCCCGGGACATTAGCTCCTACGAGCAGTACTTC. Full variable domain (missing parts from reference TRBV7-2 and TRBJ2-7): GAGVSQSPSNKVTEKGKDVELRCDPISGHTALYWYRQSLGQGLEFLIYFQGNSAPDKSGLPSDRFSAERTGGSVSTLTIQRTQQEDSAVYLCASSSRDISSYEQYFGPGTRLTVT.

This clonotype was picked up a small number of times. The J gene is TRBJ2-1, the V gene TRBV5-4, with 7 bases identical to TRBD2. This CDR3 region has 15 residues. V lost 5 bases, J lost 5 bases, and 10 bases stayed unmatched. In germline, CDR1 is SGHNT, CDR2 YYREEE (reference sequence). CDR3 protein: CASRSSRLADNEQFF. The CDR3 DNA reads TGTGCCAGCAGATCTTCTCGTCTAGCGGACAATGAGCAGTTCTTC.

There are a few counts of this clonotype. The chain is built from TRBV5-1 and TRBJ2-3; D is undetermined. Trimming stripped 1 base from V and 11 bases from J, with 11 bases between. This CDR3 spans 12 amino acids. Germline CDR1 SGHRS, CDR2 YFSETQ. The CDR3 sequence: CASSLLPYQQYF. DNA of the CDR3: TGCGCCAGCAGCTTGTTACCCTACCAGCAGTATTTT.

This clonotype was detected only a few times. The chain joins TRBV14 to TRBJ1-2; maybe TRBD1 (5 bases). This CDR3 has 14 amino acids. V lost 4 bases and J lost 4, with 13 bases in between. Per the germline V gene, CDR1 is SGHDN and CDR2 is FVKESK. The CDR3 coding sequence is TGTGCCAGCAGCCGGGGGACGGAAGGCTATGGCTACACCTTC. Protein sequence: CASSRGTEGYGYTF.

The chain recombines TRBV7-6 with TRBJ2-7; 11 positions match TRBD1. V gave up 5 bases and J gave up 4 bases; unmatched junction bases: 4. This CDR3 comprises 14 residues. Germline V gene lookup returns CDR1 SGHVS and CDR2 FNYEAQ. The CDR3 nucleotides are TGTGCCAGCAGCCTTGGACAGGGGGCTTACGAGCAGTACTTC. This sequence encodes CASSLGQGAYEQYF.

The chain carries TRBV2 and TRBJ1-5; 9 bases line up with TRBD1. The CDR3 covers 15 residues. J was trimmed by 5 bases and V by 5 bases; bases with no gene match: 7. Germline CDR1 SNHLY, CDR2 FYNNEI. The CDR3 here is CASSPPGTGYQPQHF. The CDR3 DNA reads TGTGCCAGCAGTCCTCCGGGGACAGGGTATCAGCCCCAGCATTTT.

This clonotype came up many times. The chain joins TRBV19 to TRBJ2-5; D perhaps matches TRBD2 (6 bases). Trimming shortened V by 6 bases and J by 2 bases, and 19 bases separated the two germline ends. Germline V gives CDR1 LNHDA, CDR2 SQIVND (reference sequence). The CDR3 covers 16 residues. The CDR3 region is CASSSGLRRGQETQYF. DNA of the CDR3: TGTGCCAGTAGCAGTGGACTAAGGAGGGGACAAGAGACCCAGTACTTC.

The chain carries TRBV20-1 and TRBJ2-3, with D uncertain. The CDR3 length is 13 residues. V was clipped by 2 bases and J by 2 bases, with 8 bases between them. From germline, CDR1 is DFQATT and CDR2 SNEGSKA (reference sequence). The DNA for the CDR3 is TGCAGTGCTAGAAAGTGGGACACAGATACGCAGTATTTT. Translated, it gives CSARKWDTDTQYF.

The chain combines TRBV28 with TRBJ1-6; no firm D call. Trimming took off 3 bases at V and 5 bases at J, with 5 bases between the two ends. The germline V gene encodes CDR1 MDHEN and CDR2 SYDVKM. There are 13 residues in the CDR3. DNA of the CDR3: TGTGCCAGCAGTTTTAAGGATAATTCACCCCTCCACTTT. Its protein product is CASSFKDNSPLHF.

The chain links TRBV29-1 to TRBJ2-3, with D unclear. Germline CDR1 SQVTM, CDR2 ANQGSEA. Trimming shortened V by 4 bases and J by 4 bases, and 6 bases separated the two germline ends. CDR3 length: 11 residues. In DNA, the CDR3 is TGCAGCGTTGCAAGTTCAGATACGCAGTATTTT. Amino acids: CSVASSDTQYF.

This clonotype was seen a few times. The chain couples TRBV6-2 or TRBV6-3 to TRBJ2-7, with D maybe TRBD2 (6 bases). The CDR3 contains 14 residues. The V gene lost 5 bases and the J gene lost 5 bases, with 16 bases spanning the gap. CDR1 and CDR2 from the germline V gene are MNHEY and SVGEGT. The CDR3 region is CASSPSTQRDEQYF. CDR3 sequence (DNA): TGTGCCAGCAGTCCTAGTACCCAGCGGGACGAGCAGTACTTC.

Only a few counts were recorded for this clonotype. The J gene is TRBJ2-3, the V gene TRBV11-2; 7 bases fit TRBD1. V was clipped by 5 bases and J by 4 bases; unmatched bases: 6. CDR1 is SGHAT, CDR2 FQNNGV, per germline. This CDR3 is 14 amino acids long. CDR3 DNA sequence: TGTGCCAGCAGCCCACTAGGGGGCCCAGATACGCAGTATTTT. As protein: CASSPLGGPDTQYF.

The V call is TRBV12-3 or TRBV12-4, the J call TRBJ1-5; possible D gene TRBD1, 6 bases. The CDR3 has 14 residues. V was trimmed by 6 bases and J by 5 bases, leaving 14 bases between them. The CDR3 sequence is CASSPGGGHQPQHF. Written as DNA, the CDR3 is TGTGCCAGCAGCCCCGGGGGGGGGCATCAGCCCCAGCATTTT.